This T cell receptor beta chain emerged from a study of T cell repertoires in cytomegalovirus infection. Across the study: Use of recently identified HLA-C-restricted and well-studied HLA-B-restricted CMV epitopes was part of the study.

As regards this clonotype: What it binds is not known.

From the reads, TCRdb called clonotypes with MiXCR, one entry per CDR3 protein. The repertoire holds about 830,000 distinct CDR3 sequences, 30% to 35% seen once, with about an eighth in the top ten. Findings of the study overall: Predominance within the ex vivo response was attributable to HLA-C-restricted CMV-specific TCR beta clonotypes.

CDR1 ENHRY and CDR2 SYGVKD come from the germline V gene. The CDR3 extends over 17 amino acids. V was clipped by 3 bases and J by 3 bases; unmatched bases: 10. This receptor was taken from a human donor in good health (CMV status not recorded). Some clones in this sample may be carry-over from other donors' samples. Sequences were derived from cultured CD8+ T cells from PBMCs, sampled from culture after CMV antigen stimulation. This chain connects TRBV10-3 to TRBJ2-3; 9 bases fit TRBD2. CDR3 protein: CAISDTGLAGPTDTQYF. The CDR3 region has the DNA TGTGCCATCAGTGACACCGGCCTAGCGGGGCCAACAGATACGCAGTATTTT.